Listed below are T cell receptor beta chains from one sample, sequenced in a study of cytomegalovirus exposure and HLA in healthy donors. This table comes from immunoSEQ multiplex PCR, and its TCRdb copy is limited to in-frame clones, with some not included. Of approximately 150,000 clones listed, about 88% are singletons. The sequenced material came from PBMCs. Source of these receptors: a woman aged 18-29 years in good health and CMV-seropositive. Each CDR3 is given without its conserved first and last residue. The D gene is left open where the match is weak.

TRBV6-5	NA	TRBJ2-7	ASSYSGRSTAEY
TRBV7-6	TRBD1	TRBJ2-7	ASSNLGTGSEQY
TRBV11-2	NA	TRBJ2-7	ASSFGGAYEQY
TRBV5-6	NA	TRBJ2-7	ASSLTGAEQY
TRBV5-5	TRBD1	TRBJ1-1	ASSRGQGGFTEAF
TRBV2	NA	TRBJ1-1	ADRRRQNTEAF
TRBV6-5	NA	TRBJ2-3	ASSYSGRFSTDTQY
TRBV28	NA	TRBJ1-5	ASSLSGFNQPQH
TRBV6-5	NA	TRBJ1-1	ASSYSGGREAEAF
TRBV7-6	TRBD2	TRBJ2-1	ASTSYGTSLF
TRBV19	TRBD2	TRBJ2-1	ASTKGLAGGRDEQF
TRBV6-5	TRBD2	TRBJ2-2	ASSYLAGRTGELF
TRBV10-3	NA	TRBJ2-7	AISELAGRYDEQY
TRBV11-3	TRBD1	TRBJ2-7	ASSPGTDFSYEQY
TRBV14	NA	TRBJ1-1	ASSQRVNTEAF
TRBV7-2	NA	TRBJ2-5	ASSLVTGQETQY
TRBV2	NA	TRBJ2-1	ASLGTPTYNEQF
TRBV7-9	TRBD2	TRBJ2-7	ASSSRTSGPHEQY
TRBV27	NA	TRBJ2-7	ASSPNRVYEQY
TRBV5-1	TRBD1	TRBJ1-2	ASSLGTGGYGYT
TRBV6-1	TRBD2	TRBJ2-1	ASSEALPASGFSYNEQF
TRBV30	TRBD2	TRBJ2-3	AWKLAVSTDTQY
TRBV6-1	NA	TRBJ2-5	ASSGRGRETQY
TRBV7-2	TRBD2	TRBJ2-3	ASSRGLAVLGTDTQY
TRBV5-1	TRBD2	TRBJ2-1	ASSLGAGEAYNEQF
TRBV6-5	NA	TRBJ2-1	ASSYGRQGNNEQF
TRBV11-2	NA	TRBJ2-5	ASSLSRMETQY
TRBV10-3	TRBD1	TRBJ1-2	AIRPRQGDTNYGYT
TRBV11-2	TRBD2	TRBJ2-4	ASSRAGLAEDKNIQY
TRBV11-3	TRBD1	TRBJ2-7	ASSPRDSYYEQY
TRBV30	TRBD1	TRBJ2-7	AWDRAFPPYEQY
TRBV6-1	TRBD2	TRBJ2-1	ASSPRGTSVNEQF
TRBV7-9	NA	TRBJ2-7	ASSRAGGYEQY
TRBV21-1	NA	TRBJ2-5	ARLGRPHEETQY
TRBV4-3	NA	TRBJ2-3	ASSQGSSGQPDTQY
TRBV15	TRBD2	TRBJ2-7	ATSRDRTSYEQY
TRBV12-5	NA	TRBJ2-1	ASGRESYNEQF
TRBV6-5	TRBD2	TRBJ2-1	ASSYSLAGGGNEQF
TRBV28	NA	TRBJ1-3	ASSFRSGGPSGNTIY
TRBV19	TRBD1	TRBJ1-5	ASSEGQGFGQPQH
TRBV6-5	TRBD1	TRBJ2-7	ASGRQGVYEQY
TRBV2	NA	TRBJ2-7	ASSEGVGDAAYEQY
TRBV11-2	NA	TRBJ2-2	ASTQNHPGSRAGELF
TRBV7-6	TRBD2	TRBJ2-7	ASSQGSSGLNSYEQY
TRBV10-3	TRBD2	TRBJ2-7	AISEASSGYEQY